This T cell receptor (beta chain) appears in the sequencing data of a study of cytomegalovirus exposure and HLA in healthy donors. Study in general: When 398 donors were genotyped, approximately 80% of them were found to fall in the Caucasian-associated ancestry cluster.

The J segment lost 10 bases and the V segment lost 1 base, leaving 7 bases of the junction unmatched. Germline V lookup: CDR1 SNHLY, CDR2 FYNNEI. There are 15 residues in the CDR3. Both 60 Vbeta primers and 13 Jbeta primers went into the PCR. The assay was immunoSEQ multiplex PCR, and TCRdb's table has in-frame clones only and misses some. The data show approximately 130,000 clones, about two thirds seen once. Nominal health characterized the donors when sampled, though unrecorded immune exposures were likely. This clone was counted a few times. Its antigen remains unidentified. Study-level points and caveats: Cytomegalovirus association was assigned to under 200 TCR beta chains. Clonal expansion, a later analysis showed, was greater in HLA-associated TCR beta chains than in equally common others.

The receptor's source is a woman aged 55-69 years in good health and CMV-seropositive. The sequenced sample was PBMCs. The rearrangement joins TRBV2 to TRBJ1-6; 7 bases fit TRBD1. CDR3 nucleotide sequence: TGTGCCAGCAGTGAAGGGGGCAGGGGGAGATCACCCCTCCACTTT. Translating it yields CASSEGGRGRSPLHF.